In its sample, the clone carrying this T cell receptor (beta chain) was seen many times. As yet, its antigen is unknown. The data were obtained in a study of blood T cells in healthy people across ages. Study findings and constraints: Per million T cells, TCR beta diversity dropped about linearly as age rose.

CDR3 length: 15 residues. Trimming took 5 bases from V and 6 from J, leaving 18 bases between them. Germline CDR1 SNHLY, CDR2 FYNNEI. Caucasian, healthy and from Russia, the donors were aged between about 6 and 90. It was with a sample-barcoded 5' primer and a J-beta primer mix that a second PCR of roughly 6 to 12 cycles was run. Through a template-switch adaptor with 12 random nucleotides, each cDNA molecule received a tag. MiXCR, run by TCRdb on the 5' RACE reads, gives a single entry per CDR3 protein. The table has some 1.7 million distinct CDR3 sequences, roughly 27% seen once. This chain joins TRBV2 and TRBJ2-3, with D perhaps matching TRBD1 (6 bases). What was sequenced was blood. The sequence was obtained from a woman in her 30s in good health. The chain's CDR3 is CASSLSGGVGDTQYF. CDR3 sequence (DNA): TGTGCCAGCAGTCTTTCTGGGGGCGTAGGCGATACGCAGTATTTT.